This T cell receptor beta chain is from a study of blood T cell repertoires in COVID-19. Background on the study: Acute and convalescent COVID-19 samples came from the United States, Italy and Spain. The analysed material was cDNA or gDNA that came from T cells, B-cell-depleted T cells, or PBMCs.

The authors' processing: The authors estimated nucleated cell counts from reference gene primer amplification. Generated by immunoSEQ multiplex PCR, the TCRdb table keeps only in-frame clones and is missing some. V, J and clone size reflect that table, while D and trimming were determined from the DNA. The data contain more than 150,000 clones, roughly 85% of them singletons. Source material: peripheral blood. The origin of this receptor is a man between 60 and 75 years old with acute or convalescent COVID-19.

The CDR3 DNA reads TGTGCCAGTACCATGAGGGGGTGGAACCAGCCCCAGCATTTT. As protein: CASTMRGWNQPQHF. The V gene is TRBV19, the J gene TRBJ1-5; D is perhaps TRBD1 (6 bases). This CDR3 has 14 residues. Germline assignment: CDR1 LNHDA and CDR2 SQIVND (reference sequence). V was trimmed by 7 bases and J by 7 bases, leaving 17 bases between them.